The T cell receptor beta chain under discussion was sequenced for a study of T cells in Graves' hyperthyroidism and ophthalmopathy. The ends were cut back, 7 bases at V and 6 bases at J, with 22 bases in the middle. The CDR3 runs to 16 residues. Researchers took RNA transcripts and amplified the TCR beta CDR3 regions from them. Primed by the HTBI set, a first-round RT-PCR was run on the TCR CDR3. TCRdb itself ran the multiplex PCR reads through MiXCR, one entry per CDR3 protein. The table shows 300,000 to 450,000 distinct CDR3 sequences, with approximately 18% occurring only once. The sample holds a few counts of this clonotype.

The TCR sequence derives from a woman aged 25-40 years with Graves' hyperthyroidism that later progressed to Graves' ophthalmopathy. This sequence joins TRBV12-3 or TRBV12-4 and TRBJ1-5; D gene ambiguous. Source material: blood. CDR3 nucleotides: TGTGCCAGCACCACCGGTATTACATCCTCCCCTCAGCCCCAGCATTTT. Protein sequence: CASTTGITSSPQPQHF.